This T cell receptor beta chain came from a study of T cells in Graves' hyperthyroidism and ophthalmopathy. There were TCR beta CDR3 regions amplified from RNA transcripts. Researchers ran a first-round RT-PCR on the TCR CDR3 using the HTBI primer set. TCRdb redid the calling of the multiplex PCR reads with MiXCR, one entry per CDR3 protein. Here the sample spans about 500,000 distinct CDR3 sequences, 17% being singletons. In its sample, this clonotype was seen many times. Its cognate antigen is unknown. Study-wide findings and caveats: Prediction of ophthalmopathy progression came a median around 7.1 months pre-onset.

Exclusion of patients followed from uncontrolled infection, other autoimmune disease, pregnancy or lactation. The PBMCs studied were ones that came from around 10 ml fresh peripheral blood. Trimming cost V 2 bases and J 0 bases, with 11 bases left between them. This CDR3 has 15 residues. Germline V gene data show CDR1 as MDHEN and CDR2 as SYDVKM. The sequenced sample was blood. J is TRBJ2-7 and V is TRBV28, with D tentatively TRBD1 (6 bases). This clonotype originated in a woman aged 18-30 years with Graves' ophthalmopathy. The CDR3: CASSLPGTLSYEQYF. DNA for the CDR3: TGTGCCAGCAGTTTACCTGGGACACTCTCCTACGAGCAGTACTTC.